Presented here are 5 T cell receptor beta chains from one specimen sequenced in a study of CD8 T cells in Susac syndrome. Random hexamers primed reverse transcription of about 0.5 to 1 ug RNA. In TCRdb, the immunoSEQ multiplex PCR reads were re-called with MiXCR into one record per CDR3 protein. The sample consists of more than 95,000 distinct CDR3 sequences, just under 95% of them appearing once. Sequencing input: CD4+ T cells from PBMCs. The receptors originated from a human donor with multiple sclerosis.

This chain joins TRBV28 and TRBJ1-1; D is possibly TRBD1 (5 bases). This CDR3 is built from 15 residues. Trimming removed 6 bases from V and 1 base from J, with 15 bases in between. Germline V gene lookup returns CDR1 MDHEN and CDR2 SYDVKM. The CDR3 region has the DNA TGTGCCAGCAGCCCTAGGGGCGCGGGGAACACTGAAGCTTTCTTT. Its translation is CASSPRGAGNTEAFF.

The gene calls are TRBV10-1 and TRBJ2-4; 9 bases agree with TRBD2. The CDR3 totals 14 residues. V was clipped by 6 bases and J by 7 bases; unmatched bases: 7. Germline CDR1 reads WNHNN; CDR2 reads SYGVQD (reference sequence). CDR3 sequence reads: CASSRGGAANIQYF. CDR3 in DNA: TGCGCCAGCAGCCGCGGGGGGGCCGCGAACATTCAGTACTTC.

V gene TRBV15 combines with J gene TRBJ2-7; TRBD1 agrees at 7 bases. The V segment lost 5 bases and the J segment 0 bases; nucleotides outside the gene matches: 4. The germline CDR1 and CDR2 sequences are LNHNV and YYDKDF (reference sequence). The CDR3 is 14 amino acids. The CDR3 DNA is TGTGCCACCAGCCCTAGGGGGCACTCCTACGAGCAGTACTTC. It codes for CATSPRGHSYEQYF.

The CDR3 sequence: CASSLLRTGNYGYTF. The CDR3 DNA is TGTGCCAGCAGTTTACTCAGGACAGGGAACTATGGCTACACCTTC. The gene calls are TRBV28 and TRBJ1-2, with 8 bases identical to TRBD1. This CDR3 comprises 15 residues. Germline V lookup: CDR1 MDHEN, CDR2 SYDVKM. V lost 2 bases, J lost 2 bases, and 4 bases stayed unmatched.

CDR3 bases: TGTGCCACCATCGACAGCTACAATGAGCAGTTCTTC. Translation gives CATIDSYNEQFF. The chain carries TRBV24-1 and TRBJ2-1; TRBD1 is a possible D gene (5 bases). Germline V gives CDR1 KGHDR, CDR2 SFDVKD. This CDR3 contains 12 residues. With 8 bases removed from V and 3 bases from J, the gap between germline ends came to 7 bases.